This T cell receptor beta chain originates from a study of blood T cell repertoires in COVID-19. This CDR3 comprises 19 residues. V trimming: 4 bases; J trimming: 3 bases; junction bases outside the gene matches: 10. Germline V gene sequence: CDR1 KGHSY, CDR2 FQNENV. Repertoires were generated with immunoSEQ multiplex PCR, while TCRdb's copy carries only in-frame clones and drops some. Among 70,000 to 95,000 clones, around four fifths were seen once, and the ten largest hold about 10%. The material sequenced was peripheral blood. This rearrangement joins TRBV16 to TRBJ2-1; 15 bases line up with TRBD2. This receptor was taken from a woman in her seventies with active or convalescent COVID-19. The CDR3 protein is CASSPPGLAGGRGYNEQFF. The CDR3 DNA reads as TGTGCCAGCAGCCCACCGGGACTAGCGGGGGGCCGCGGCTACAATGAGCAGTTCTTC.